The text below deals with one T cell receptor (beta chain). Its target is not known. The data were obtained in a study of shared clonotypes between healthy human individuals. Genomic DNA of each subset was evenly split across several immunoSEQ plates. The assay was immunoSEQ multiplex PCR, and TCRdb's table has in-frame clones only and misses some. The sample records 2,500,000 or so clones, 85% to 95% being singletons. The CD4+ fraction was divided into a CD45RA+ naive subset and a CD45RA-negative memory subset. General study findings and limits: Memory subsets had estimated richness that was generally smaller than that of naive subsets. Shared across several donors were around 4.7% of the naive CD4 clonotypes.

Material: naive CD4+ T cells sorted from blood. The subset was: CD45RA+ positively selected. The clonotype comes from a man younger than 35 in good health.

CDR3 protein: CASSSGPSYEQYF. CDR3 coding DNA: TGTGCCAGCAGCTCAGGCCCGTCCTACGAGCAGTACTTC. V usage is TRBV5-6 and J usage is TRBJ2-7; no firm D call. Trimming cost V 3 bases and J 1 base, with 8 bases left between them. Germline values: CDR1 SGHDT, CDR2 YYEEEE. CDR3 length equals 13 residues.